A single sample is the source of the 7 T cell receptor beta chains below, sequenced in a study of cytomegalovirus exposure and HLA in healthy donors. PCR used 60 Vbeta primers and 13 Jbeta primers. Using immunoSEQ multiplex PCR, the repertoire was profiled, and TCRdb retains in-frame clones only, with some absent. The sample has some 150,000 clones; the top ten hold about 2.2%. Sequenced input: PBMCs. Receptors originate from a woman aged 18-30 years in good health and CMV-seronegative.

The rearrangement links TRBV7-2 to TRBJ2-2; a weak D match, TRBD1 (5 bases). CDR1 and CDR2 from the germline V gene are SGHTA and FQGNSA. Deletions cut 3 bases from V and 4 bases from J, with 9 bases between. The CDR3 spans 14 residues. The chain's CDR3 is CASSFGRVTGELFF. In nucleotides, the CDR3 is TGTGCCAGCAGCTTCGGCAGGGTCACCGGGGAGCTGTTTTTT.

The genes are TRBV5-8 and TRBJ2-2; 13 positions agree with TRBD2. Per the germline V gene, CDR1 is SGHTS and CDR2 is YDEGEE. This CDR3 has 16 amino acids. J was trimmed by 2 bases and V by 5 bases; bases with no gene match: 3. The CDR3 sequence: CASSWTSGSNTGELFF. In DNA form, the CDR3 reads TGTGCCAGCAGTTGGACTAGCGGGAGTAACACCGGGGAGCTGTTTTTT. Combining the CDR3 with reference TRBV5-8 and TRBJ2-2 gives the whole variable domain EAGVTQSPTHLIKTRGQQATLRCSPISGHTSVYWYQQALGLGLQFLLWYDEGEERNRGNFPPRFSGRQFPNYSSELNVNALELEDSALYLCASSWTSGSNTGELFFGEGSRLTVL.

As DNA, the CDR3 is TGTGCCAGCAACGTGAGGGGGGAGGGACCCTACGAGCAGTACTTC. It is translated as CASNVRGEGPYEQYF. The chain uses TRBV9 and TRBJ2-7; possible D gene TRBD2, 7 bases. CDR3 length: 15 residues. V was pared by 6 bases and J by 2 bases, with 18 bases between. Germline lookup yields CDR1 SGDLS and CDR2 YYNGEE.

The chain uses TRBV5-1 and TRBJ2-5, with a tentative D call TRBD2 (6 bases). The V end was cut by 0 bases, the J end by 5 bases, with 11 bases between. Germline loops: CDR1 SGHRS, CDR2 YFSETQ. This CDR3 has 14 residues. CDR3 DNA sequence: TGCGCCAGCAGCTTGGTGGGAGGAATTGAGACCCAGTACTTC. This translates into CASSLVGGIETQYF.

The V gene is TRBV25-1, the J gene TRBJ2-5, with 8 bases matching TRBD1. Looked up from germline, CDR1 is MGHDK and CDR2 is SYGVNS. The CDR3 length is 11 residues. V was clipped by 10 bases and J by 5 bases; unmatched bases: 3. The CDR3 DNA is TGTGCCATCGGACAGGGTGAGACCCAGTACTTC. This encodes CAIGQGETQYF. Looking up the rest from reference TRBV25-1 and TRBJ2-5 gives the full variable domain: EADIYQTPRYLVIGTGKKITLECSQTMGHDKMYWYQQDPGMELHLIHYSYGVNSTEKGDLSSESTVSRIRTEHFPLTLESARPSHTSQYLCAIGQGETQYFGPGTRLLVL.

This chain connects TRBV4-2 to TRBJ2-3, with D unresolved. The V end was cut by 3 bases, the J end by 0 bases, with 10 bases between. The CDR3 has 15 amino acids. Looked up from germline, CDR1 is LGHNA and CDR2 is YNFKEQ. In nucleotides, the CDR3 is TGTGCCAGCAGCCAGAATCCAGGTAGCACAGATACGCAGTATTTT. Translated: CASSQNPGSTDTQYF.

V usage is TRBV15 and J usage is TRBJ2-3, with unresolved D. Germline CDR1 and CDR2: LNHNV and YYDKDF (reference sequence). V was clipped by 0 bases and J by 6 bases, with 4 bases between them. The CDR3 sequence is 12 residues long. The CDR3 coding sequence is TGTGCCACCAGCAGAGACGGGGATACGCAGTATTTT. This sequence encodes CATSRDGDTQYF. Filled out from reference TRBV15 and TRBJ2-3, the complete variable domain reads DAMVIQNPRYQVTQFGKPVTLSCSQTLNHNVMYWYQQKSSQAPKLLFHYYDKDFNNEADTPDNFQSRRPNTSFCFLDIRSPGLGDTAMYLCATSRDGDTQYFGPGTRLTVL.